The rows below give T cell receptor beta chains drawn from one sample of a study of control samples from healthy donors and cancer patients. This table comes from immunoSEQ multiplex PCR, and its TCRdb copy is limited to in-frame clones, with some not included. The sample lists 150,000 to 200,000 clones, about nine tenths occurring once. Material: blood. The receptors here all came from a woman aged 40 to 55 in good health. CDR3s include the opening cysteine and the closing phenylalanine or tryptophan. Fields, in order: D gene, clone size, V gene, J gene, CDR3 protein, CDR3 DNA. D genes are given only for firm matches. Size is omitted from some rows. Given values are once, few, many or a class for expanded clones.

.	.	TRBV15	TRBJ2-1	CATTSRAYNEQFF	TGTGCCACCACGTCCAGGGCCTACAATGAGCAGTTCTTC
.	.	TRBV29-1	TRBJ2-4	CSALSENIQYF	TGCAGCGCCTTGAGCGAAAACATTCAGTACTTC
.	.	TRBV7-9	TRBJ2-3	CASSLMSRTDTQYF	TGTGCCAGCAGCTTGATGAGTCGCACAGATACGCAGTATTTT
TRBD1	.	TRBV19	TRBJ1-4	CASSIRGRTEKLFF	TGTGCCAGTAGTATAAGGGGGCGGACGGAAAAACTGTTTTTT
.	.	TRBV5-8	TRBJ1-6	CASHQLSNSPLHF	TGTGCCAGCCACCAGCTTTCCAATTCACCCCTCCACTTT
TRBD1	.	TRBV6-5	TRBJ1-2	CASSSVDRGWDGYTF	TGTGCCAGCAGCTCCGTTGACAGGGGCTGGGATGGCTACACCTTC
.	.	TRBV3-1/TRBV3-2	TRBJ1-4	CASSQTMTAEKLFF	TGTGCCAGCAGTCAAACAATGACAGCTGAAAAACTGTTTTTT
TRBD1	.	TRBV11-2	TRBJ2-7	CASTPGQSSYEQYF	TGTGCCAGCACCCCGGGACAGAGCTCCTACGAGCAGTACTTC
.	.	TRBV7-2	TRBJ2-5	CASSLVGPSDRQYF	TGTGCCAGCAGCTTAGTTGGGCCCTCGGATCGCCAGTACTTC
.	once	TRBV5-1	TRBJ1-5	CASSPWGEGNQPQHF	TGCGCCAGCAGCCCTTGGGGAGAAGGCAATCAGCCCCAGCATTTT
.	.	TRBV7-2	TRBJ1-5	CASSLGVNQPQHF	TGTGCCAGCAGCTTAGGGGTCAATCAGCCCCAGCATTTT
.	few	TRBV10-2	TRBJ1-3	CASSPGGGNTIYF	TGCGCCAGCAGTCCCGGAGGTGGAAACACCATATATTTT
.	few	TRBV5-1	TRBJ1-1	CASSLAMGVGTEAFF	TGCGCCAGCAGCTTGGCCATGGGTGTCGGCACTGAAGCTTTCTTT
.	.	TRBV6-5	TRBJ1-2	CASRGGDTRNYGYTF	TGTGCCAGCAGGGGAGGGGACACCAGGAACTATGGCTACACCTTC
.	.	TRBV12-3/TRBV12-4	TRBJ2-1	CASSPGANEQFF	TGTGCCAGCAGTCCCGGGGCCAATGAGCAGTTCTTC
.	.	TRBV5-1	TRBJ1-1	CASSFDGGNTEAFF	TGCGCCAGCAGCTTCGATGGGGGGAACACTGAAGCTTTCTTT
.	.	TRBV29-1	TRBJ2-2	CSVETGLGTGELFF	TGCAGCGTTGAAACGGGGTTAGGGACCGGGGAGCTGTTTTTT
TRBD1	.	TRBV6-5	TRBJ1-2	CASSYSGQTSQTF	TGTGCCAGCAGTTACTCGGGACAGACCTCCCAAACCTTC
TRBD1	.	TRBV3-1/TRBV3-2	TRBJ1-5	CASSQGQGPQPQHF	TGTGCCAGCAGCCAAGGACAGGGGCCCCAGCCCCAGCATTTT
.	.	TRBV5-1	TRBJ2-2	CASSLLASNTGELFF	TGCGCCAGCAGCTTGCTTGCCAGCAACACCGGGGAGCTGTTTTTT
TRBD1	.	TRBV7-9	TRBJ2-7	CASSEGTGSHEQYF	TGTGCCAGCAGCGAAGGGACAGGCAGCCACGAGCAGTACTTC
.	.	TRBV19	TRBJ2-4	CASSSGGLNIQYF	TGTGCCAGTAGCTCAGGTGGGCTAAACATTCAGTACTTC
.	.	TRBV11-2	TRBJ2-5	CASSLVVMGRAETQYF	TGTGCCAGCAGCTTAGTTGTAATGGGCAGGGCAGAGACCCAGTACTTC
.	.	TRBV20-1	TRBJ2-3	CSLGRTDTQYF	TGCAGCCTGGGACGCACAGATACGCAGTATTTT
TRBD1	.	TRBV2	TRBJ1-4	CASHRGQGGEKLFF	TGTGCCAGCCATAGGGGGCAGGGTGGAGAAAAACTGTTTTTT
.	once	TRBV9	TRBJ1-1	CASSVVGANTEAFF	TGTGCCAGCAGCGTAGTGGGGGCGAACACTGAAGCTTTCTTT